This T cell receptor beta chain was sequenced for a study of T cells in Graves' hyperthyroidism and ophthalmopathy. Overall study context: The blood sample was taken at first diagnosis, before treatment began.

The study's findings and limits: Expanded thyroid clonotypes (above 0.001) were mostly also found in blood.

In the ophthalmopathy cohort, Clinical Activity Score was at least 3, NOSPECS grade at least 4, and duration under 3 months. Germline CDR1 SGHVS, CDR2 FQNEAQ. V lost 5 bases to trimming and J lost 4 bases, with 20 bases between them. The CDR3 covers 17 residues. This clonotype was counted at least ten times. Antigen unknown. It was RNA transcripts that yielded the amplified TCR beta CDR3 regions. The HTBI set primed first-round TCR CDR3 RT-PCR. In TCRdb, the multiplex PCR reads were re-called with MiXCR into one record per CDR3 protein. The sample holds hundreds of thousands of distinct CDR3 sequences, under 15% seen once.

This chain connects TRBV7-8 to TRBJ2-2; a possible D gene is TRBD2 (6 bases). The sequence was obtained from a woman in her thirties or forties with Graves' ophthalmopathy. Sequencing input: blood. In DNA form, the CDR3 reads TGTGCCAGCAGCCCGAACCCCCGGGAGAGGAGCACCGGGGAGCTGTTTTTT. Translating it yields CASSPNPRERSTGELFF.